Below, 13 T cell receptor beta chains from the same sample are listed, as sequenced in a study of Graves' ophthalmopathy and Graves' hyperthyroidism. Investigators amplified TCR beta CDR3 regions from RNA transcripts. First-round RT-PCR used HTBI primers; second-round multiplex PCR followed. TCRdb redid the calling of the multiplex PCR reads with MiXCR, one entry per CDR3 protein. The sample contains 650,000 to 800,000 distinct CDR3 sequences, about two fifths of which appear only once. The sample consisted of peripheral blood. Every receptor here comes from an adult man with Graves' ophthalmopathy.

This clonotype was found a few times. A read error is possible here, since a much larger clone lies one base away. This rearrangement joins TRBV9 to TRBJ2-7, with 10 nucleotides matching TRBD1. This CDR3 has 14 residues. V trimming: 4 bases; J trimming: 6 bases; junction bases outside the gene matches: 7. Per germline, CDR1 SGDLS and CDR2 YYNGEE. CDR3 sequence reads: CASSRGTGAPEQYF. The CDR3 nucleotides read TGTGCCAGCAGCCGAGGGACAGGGGCACCCGAGCAGTACTTC.

The chain has TRBV5-6 and TRBJ2-7; no firm D call. The CDR3 sequence is 11 residues long. Germline assignment: CDR1 SGHDT and CDR2 YYEEEE. V was trimmed by 0 bases and J by 7 bases, leaving 5 bases between them. CDR3 in DNA: TGTGCCAGCAGCTTGGTTCAGGAGCAGTACTTC. Protein sequence: CASSLVQEQYF.

V gene TRBV7-9 combines with J gene TRBJ2-2, with D maybe TRBD1 (6 bases). V was shortened by 2 bases and J by 4 bases, with 23 bases between the two germline ends. The CDR3 loop spans 19 amino acids. Germline V gene data show CDR1 as SEHNR and CDR2 as FQNEAQ (reference sequence). DNA for the CDR3: TGTGCCAGCAGCTTAATCCCAGGGGTAGTGGTGTTGGGCACCGGGGAGCTGTTTTTT. Its translation: CASSLIPGVVVLGTGELFF.

The rearrangement links TRBV5-1 to TRBJ1-1, with D possibly TRBD1 on 6 matching bases. Germline V gene lookup returns CDR1 SGHRS and CDR2 YFSETQ. V shed 7 bases and J shed 4 bases, with 14 bases lying between them. CDR3 length: 13 amino acids. The CDR3 DNA follows: TGCGCCAGCGGGACTCCAGGGGCCACTGAAGCTTTCTTT. Encoded protein: CASGTPGATEAFF.

This chain connects TRBV5-1 to TRBJ2-5, with 11 bases identical to TRBD2. The CDR3 covers 16 residues. The germline CDR1 and CDR2 sequences are SGHRS and YFSETQ. V shed 1 base and J 5 bases; nucleotides not matched to a gene: 7. CDR3 nucleotides: TGCGCCAGCAGCTTGATCCTAGCGGGAGGCCAGGAGACCCAGTACTTC. Its translation: CASSLILAGGQETQYF.

This chain links TRBV29-1 with TRBJ2-2, with D unresolved. The V gene's germline CDR1 is SQVTM and CDR2 ANQGSEA. The CDR3 sequence is 14 residues long. The germline V and J ends were trimmed by 4 bases and 2 bases, with 11 bases remaining between them. The chain's CDR3 is CSVVALVNTGELFF. The CDR3 coding sequence is TGCAGCGTTGTAGCCCTAGTAAACACCGGGGAGCTGTTTTTT.

This clonotype was seen many times. The V and J genes are TRBV20-1 and TRBJ2-7; unclear D gene. The CDR3 contains 11 residues. Trimming took off 3 bases at V and 3 bases at J, with 6 bases between the two ends. CDR1 and CDR2 (germline): DFQATT, SNEGSKA (reference sequence). CDR3 in amino acids: CSASPGYEQYF. The DNA of the CDR3 is TGCAGTGCTAGTCCCGGCTACGAGCAGTACTTC.

The J gene is TRBJ2-7, the V gene TRBV4-3, with D maybe TRBD1 (7 bases). CDR3 size: 15 residues. V gave up 3 bases and J gave up 5 bases, with 17 bases separating them. CDR1 LGHNA and CDR2 YSLEER come from the germline V gene. The CDR3: CASSQGAGTVHEQYF. In nucleotides, the CDR3 is TGCGCCAGCAGCCAGGGCGCGGGGACAGTCCACGAGCAGTACTTC.

A few counts support this clonotype. The rearrangement joins TRBV5-8 to TRBJ1-5; 8 nucleotides align to TRBD1. J lost 1 base, V lost 2 bases, and 8 bases had no gene match. The CDR3 is 17 amino acids. Germline CDR1 and CDR2: SGHTS and YDEGEE. CDR3 sequence (DNA): TGTGCCAGCAGCTTTGGGACAGGAGCTTCGAGCAATCAGCCCCAGCATTTT. Translated, it gives CASSFGTGASSNQPQHF.

The table lists this clonotype with many counts. As DNA, the CDR3 is TGTGCCAGCACCGACGGGGCTAGCCGCGAGACCCAGTACTTC. Its translation is CASTDGASRETQYF. The genes are TRBV2 and TRBJ2-5; D may correspond to TRBD1 or TRBD2 (5 bases each). Germline V gene data show CDR1 as SNHLY and CDR2 as FYNNEI. The CDR3 has 14 amino acids. V lost 7 bases and J 5 bases, leaving 17 bases between the germline ends.

This clonotype was observed at least ten times. This chain links TRBV7-2 with TRBJ1-1; 9 nucleotides line up with TRBD1. The CDR3 covers 15 residues. V shed 1 base and J 8 bases; nucleotides not matched to a gene: 8. Germline CDR1 and CDR2: SGHTA and FQGNSA. CDR3 nucleotide sequence: TGTGCCAGCAGCTTAGAGAGTGGGACAGGGAGGGAAGCTTTCTTT. Residues: CASSLESGTGREAFF.

This clonotype was seen a few times. The chain combines TRBV12-5 with TRBJ2-3; tentatively, D is TRBD1 or TRBD2 (7 bases each). This CDR3 spans 16 amino acids. Trimming removed 5 bases at V and 3 bases at J, with 18 bases between. Germline assignment: CDR1 LGHNT and CDR2 FRNRAP. CDR3 in DNA: TGTGCTAGTGGTACAGGGGTCAGCGGGGATACAGATACGCAGTATTTT. This codes for CASGTGVSGDTDTQYF.

This clonotype was seen a few times. This chain links TRBV27 with TRBJ1-2; TRBD1 aligns across 10 bases. The ends lost 4 bases at V and 8 bases at J; junction bases unmatched: 10. The CDR3 contains 15 residues. Germline V gives CDR1 MNHEY, CDR2 SMNVEV (reference sequence). CDR3 nucleotide sequence: TGTGCCAGCAGTTCCTACAGACAGGGGGCGGACGGCTACACCTTC. This encodes CASSSYRQGADGYTF.